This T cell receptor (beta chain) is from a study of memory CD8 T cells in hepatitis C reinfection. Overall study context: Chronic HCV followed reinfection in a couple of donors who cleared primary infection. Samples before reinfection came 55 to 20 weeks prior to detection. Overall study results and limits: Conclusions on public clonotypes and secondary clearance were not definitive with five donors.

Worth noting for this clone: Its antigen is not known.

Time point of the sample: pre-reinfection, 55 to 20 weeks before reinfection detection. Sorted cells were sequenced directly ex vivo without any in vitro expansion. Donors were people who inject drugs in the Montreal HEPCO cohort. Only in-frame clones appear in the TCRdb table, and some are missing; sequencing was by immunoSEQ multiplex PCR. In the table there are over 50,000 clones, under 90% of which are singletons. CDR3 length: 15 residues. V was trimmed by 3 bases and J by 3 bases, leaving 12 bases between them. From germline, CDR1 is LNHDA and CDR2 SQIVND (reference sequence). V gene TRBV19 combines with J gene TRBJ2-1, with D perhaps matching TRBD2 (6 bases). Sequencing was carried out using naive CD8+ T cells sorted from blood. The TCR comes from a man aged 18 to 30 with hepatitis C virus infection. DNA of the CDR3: TGTGCCAGTAGTATCGGGCGGGGACGCTACAATGAGCAGTTCTTC. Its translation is CASSIGRGRYNEQFF. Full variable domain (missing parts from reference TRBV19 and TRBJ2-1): DGGITQSPKYLFRKEGQNVTLSCEQNLNHDAMYWYRQDPGQGLRLIYYSQIVNDFQKGDIAEGYSVSREKKESFPLTVTSAQKNPTAFYLCASSIGRGRYNEQFFGPGTRLTVL.